The 5 T cell receptor beta chains in this list originate from one sample, sequenced in a study of blood T cell repertoires in COVID-19. Method: immunoSEQ multiplex PCR; TCRdb's copy keeps in-frame clones and lacks some. The sample yields approximately 340,000 clones, roughly 87% seen once. Sequenced: peripheral blood. These receptors were taken from a man younger than 40 with COVID-19, enrolled during active disease.

CDR3 region: CASSIGKSGSLPPLIGANVLTF. The CDR3 DNA follows: TGTGCCAGTAGTATAGGAAAAAGCGGGAGTCTTCCCCCTCTCATTGGGGCCAACGTCCTGACTTTC. The V and J genes are TRBV19 and TRBJ2-6; the match to TRBD2 covers 8 bases. The CDR3 totals 22 residues. After removal of 1 base from V and 3 bases from J, the junction contained 20 bases not matched to a gene. Looked up from germline, CDR1 is LNHDA and CDR2 is SQIVND (reference sequence).

The chain has TRBV18 and TRBJ1-1; a weak D match, TRBD1 (6 bases). This CDR3 region has 14 residues. Trimming took 5 bases from V and 5 from J, leaving 15 bases between them. The germline gives CDR1 KGHSH, CDR2 LQKENI. The CDR3 protein is CASSSQGSQTEAFF. The CDR3, as DNA: TGTGCCAGCTCATCTCAGGGGAGCCAGACTGAAGCTTTCTTT.

The chain couples TRBV19 to TRBJ2-7; 8 bases align to TRBD2. Germline V gene data show CDR1 as LNHDA and CDR2 as SQIVND (reference sequence). V lost 4 bases to trimming and J lost 3 bases; unmatched junction nucleotides: 11. The CDR3 is 16 residues long. This CDR3 is CASSRASGPPYYEQYF. DNA of the CDR3: TGTGCCAGTAGTAGGGCTAGCGGGCCCCCTTACTACGAGCAGTACTTC.

This clone is a singleton in its sample. V gene TRBV7-3 combines with J gene TRBJ2-1; 16 nucleotides line up with TRBD2. The CDR3 length is 16 residues. Germline CDR1 is SGHTA and CDR2 is FQGTGA. The ends lost 4 bases at V and 9 bases at J; junction bases unmatched: 6. CDR3: CASSSGLAGGPGEQFF. The CDR3 DNA reads as TGTGCCAGCAGCTCGGGACTAGCGGGAGGGCCTGGTGAGCAGTTCTTC. Full variable domain (rest looked up from reference TRBV7-3 and TRBJ2-1): GAGVSQTPSNKVTEKGKYVELRCDPISGHTALYWYRQSLGQGPEFLIYFQGTGAADDSGLPNDRFFAVRPEGSVSTLKIQRTERGDSAVYLCASSSGLAGGPGEQFFGPGTRLTVL.

The J gene is TRBJ1-1, the V gene TRBV29-1; D perhaps matches TRBD1 (6 bases). Trimming pared 4 bases from V and 1 base from J, leaving 10 bases between. CDR3 length: 13 amino acids. Looked up from germline, CDR1 is SQVTM and CDR2 is ANQGSEA. CDR3 region: CSVAWGPNTEAFF. In DNA form, the CDR3 reads TGCAGCGTTGCCTGGGGGCCGAACACTGAAGCTTTCTTT.